The clone carrying this T cell receptor beta chain has ten or more counts. The antigen is undetermined. The data stem from a study of Graves' ophthalmopathy and Graves' hyperthyroidism. The overall study: Hyperthyroidism counted as stable given no ophthalmopathy within 18 months of follow-up.

Study outcomes and limitations: The authors also found most expanded thyroid clonotypes above 0.001 frequency in blood. Sensitivity of about 91% and specificity of almost 83% were achieved when a 13-signature model separated ophthalmopathy from stable hyperthyroidism.

Scientists amplified the TCR beta CDR3 regions from RNA transcripts. HTBI primers primed a first-round RT-PCR, and a second-round multiplex PCR followed. TCRdb re-analysed the multiplex PCR reads in MiXCR, keeping a single row per CDR3 protein. This sample has around 1.1 million distinct CDR3 sequences; about 38% occur once, and the top ten carry 11%. Exclusion applied to patients with other autoimmune diseases, uncontrolled infections, pregnancy or lactation. This CDR3 has 15 amino acids. The V gene's germline CDR1 is MNHEY and CDR2 SMNVEV (reference sequence). Deletions cut 2 bases from V and 1 base from J, with 11 bases between.

The sequencing sample was made of peripheral blood or thyroid tissue (not recorded which). The chain uses TRBV27 and TRBJ1-1; D remains unclear. The sequence derives from an adult man with Graves' hyperthyroidism. The CDR3 region is CASSLRPGANTEAFF. CDR3 nucleotides: TGTGCCAGCAGTTTACGGCCCGGCGCGAACACTGAAGCTTTCTTT.